Only a few counts were recorded for the clone carrying this T cell receptor beta chain. Its antigen is not identified. Germline V gene sequence: CDR1 MNHEY, CDR2 SVGAGI. Trimming took 2 bases from V and 0 from J, leaving 7 bases between them. This CDR3 contains 14 residues. This sample was taken from a study of T-cell reconstitution after alpha-beta-depleted transplantation in children. Unique molecular identifiers were incorporated into the prepared TCRbeta library. TCRdb reprocessed the PCR reads via MiXCR and lists one record per CDR3 protein. The sample carries about 200,000 distinct CDR3 sequences, approximately 7% recorded once. Points from the study as a whole: Newly produced T cells mostly accounted for T-cell counts and diversity one year post-transplant. Several hundred graft clones that had expanded were reportedly the source of alpha-beta T cells about two months after transplant. High day-60 TCRbeta diversity in some patients came from surviving recipient T cells and thymic progenitors.

V and J are TRBV6-5 and TRBJ1-1; TRBD1 is a possible D gene (5 bases). This sequence was found in a boy aged 2 to 10 with acute lymphoblastic leukemia, due to receive a stem cell transplant. The sample in question was PBMCs, obtained before TCRalphabeta/CD19-depleted stem cell transplant. Here the CDR3 DNA reads TGTGCCAGCAGTTACCCAGGGATGAACACTGAAGCTTTCTTT. Its protein product is CASSYPGMNTEAFF.